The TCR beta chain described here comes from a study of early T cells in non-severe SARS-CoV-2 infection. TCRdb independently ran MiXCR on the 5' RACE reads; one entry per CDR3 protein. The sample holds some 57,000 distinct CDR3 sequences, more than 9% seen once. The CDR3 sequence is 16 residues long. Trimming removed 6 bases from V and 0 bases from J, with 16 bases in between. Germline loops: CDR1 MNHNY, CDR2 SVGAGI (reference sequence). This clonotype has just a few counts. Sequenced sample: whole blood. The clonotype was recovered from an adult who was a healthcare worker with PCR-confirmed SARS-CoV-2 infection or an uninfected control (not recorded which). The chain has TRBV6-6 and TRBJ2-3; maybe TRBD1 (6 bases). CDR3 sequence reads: CASRPRTEQSTDTQYF. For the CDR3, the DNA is TGTGCCAGCAGACCGAGGACAGAGCAGAGCACAGATACGCAGTATTTT.